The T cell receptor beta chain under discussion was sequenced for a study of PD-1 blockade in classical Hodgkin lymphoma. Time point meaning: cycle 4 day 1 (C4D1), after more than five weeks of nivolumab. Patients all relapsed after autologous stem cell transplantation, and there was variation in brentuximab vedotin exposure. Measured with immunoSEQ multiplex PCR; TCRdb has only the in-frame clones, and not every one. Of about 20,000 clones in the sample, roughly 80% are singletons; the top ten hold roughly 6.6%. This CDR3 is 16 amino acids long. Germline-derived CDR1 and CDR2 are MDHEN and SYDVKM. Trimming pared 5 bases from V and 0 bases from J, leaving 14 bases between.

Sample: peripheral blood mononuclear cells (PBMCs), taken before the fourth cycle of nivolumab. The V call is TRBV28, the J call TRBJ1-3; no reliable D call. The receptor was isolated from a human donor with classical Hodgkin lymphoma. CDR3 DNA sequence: TGTGCCAGCAGTGGGCGACGGATCCTCTCTGGAAACACCATATATTTT. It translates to CASSGRRILSGNTIYF. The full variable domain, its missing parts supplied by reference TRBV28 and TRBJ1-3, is DVKVTQSSRYLVKRTGEKVFLECVQDMDHENMFWYRQDPGLGLRLIYFSYDVKMKEKGDIPEGYSVSREKKERFSLILESASTNQTSMYLCASSGRRILSGNTIYFGEGSWLTVV.